Listed below are T cell receptor beta chains from one sample, sequenced in a study of regulatory T cells in long-lasting Graves disease. One entry per CDR3 protein results from TCRdb running MiXCR on the multiplex PCR reads. Of approximately 470,000 distinct CDR3 sequences listed, 15% to 20% were seen once; the top ten hold 9.5% to 15%. This sample also belongs to another study, concerning T cells in Graves' hyperthyroidism and ophthalmopathy.

The sequencing used peripheral blood mononuclear cells (PBMCs), collected at new diagnosis, from a patient treated with antithyroid drugs. These TCRs come from a man in his forties with Graves disease. Each CDR3 is given with its conserved first and last residue. The D gene is left open where the match is weak. Rows may omit the clone size; those that give it use once, few, many or a size class.

d_call	v_call	j_call	clone_size	cdr3_aa	cdr3_nt
TRBD2	TRBV28	TRBJ2-7	few	CTSTPSGGSYEQYF	TGTACCAGCACCCCAAGCGGGGGCTCCTACGAGCAGTACTTC
TRBD2	TRBV7-9	TRBJ2-3	many	CASGVSGSSDTQYF	TGTGCCAGCGGGGTTAGCGGGAGTTCGGATACGCAGTATTTT
TRBD2	TRBV20-1	TRBJ2-7	many	CSADRGLTFYEQYF	TGCAGTGCTGACCGGGGACTAACCTTCTACGAGCAGTACTTC
-	TRBV28	TRBJ2-3	many	CASSSTSLSLDTQYF	TGTGCCAGCAGTTCTACTTCCCTATCACTAGATACGCAGTATTTT
TRBD2	TRBV28	TRBJ2-7	many	CANSAVGFAGGVYEQYF	TGTGCCAACAGTGCCGTAGGATTCGCGGGAGGGGTGTACGAGCAGTACTTC
TRBD2	TRBV10-3	TRBJ2-7	few	CAIRSPSGDSYEQYF	TGTGCCATCCGAAGTCCTAGCGGGGACTCCTACGAGCAGTACTTC
TRBD1	TRBV9	TRBJ2-4	-	CASSGPPGQGNKNIQYF	TGTGCCAGCAGCGGACCTCCGGGACAGGGGAACAAAAACATTCAGTACTTC
-	TRBV12-3/TRBV12-4	TRBJ1-5	many	CASSPGRINQPQHF	TGTGCCAGCAGCCCCGGACGGATCAATCAGCCCCAGCATTTT
TRBD1	TRBV28	TRBJ1-3	many	CASSRTGQGAGNTIYF	TGTGCCAGCAGCCGTACCGGACAGGGTGCTGGAAACACCATATATTTT
-	TRBV15	TRBJ1-5	many	CATSRVGVQLQPQHF	TGTGCCACCAGCAGAGTAGGGGTGCAATTGCAGCCCCAGCATTTT